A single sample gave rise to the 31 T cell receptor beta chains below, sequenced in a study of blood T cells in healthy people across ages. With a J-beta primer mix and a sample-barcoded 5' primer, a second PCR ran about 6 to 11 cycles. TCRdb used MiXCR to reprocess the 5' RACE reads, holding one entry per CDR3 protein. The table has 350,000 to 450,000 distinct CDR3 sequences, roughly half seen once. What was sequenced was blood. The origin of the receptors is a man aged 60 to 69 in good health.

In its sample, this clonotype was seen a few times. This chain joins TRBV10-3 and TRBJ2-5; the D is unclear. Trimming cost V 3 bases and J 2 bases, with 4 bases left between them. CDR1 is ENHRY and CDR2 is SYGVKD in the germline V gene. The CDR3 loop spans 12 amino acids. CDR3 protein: CAISDRQETQYF. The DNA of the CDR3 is TGTGCCATCAGTGACCGACAAGAGACCCAGTACTTC.

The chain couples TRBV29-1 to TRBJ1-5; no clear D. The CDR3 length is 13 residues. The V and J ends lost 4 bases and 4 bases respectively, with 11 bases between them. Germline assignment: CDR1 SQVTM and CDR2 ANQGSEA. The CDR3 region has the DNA TGCAGCGTTGCACGAGAAGTAAATCAGCCCCAGCATTTT. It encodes CSVAREVNQPQHF.

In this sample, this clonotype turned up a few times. The CDR3 here is CASSLNPGSEQYF. In DNA, the CDR3 is TGTGCCAGCAGCTTGAACCCGGGCTCGGAGCAGTACTTC. V and J are TRBV7-2 and TRBJ2-7; D unresolved. The CDR3 consists of 13 residues. V was shortened by 3 bases and J by 7 bases, with 13 bases between the two germline ends. Germline CDR1 is SGHTA and CDR2 is FQGNSA.

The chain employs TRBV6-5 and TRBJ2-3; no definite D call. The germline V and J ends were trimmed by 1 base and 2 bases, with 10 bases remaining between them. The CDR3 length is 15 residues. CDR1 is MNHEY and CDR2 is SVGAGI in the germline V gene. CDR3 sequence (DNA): TGTGCCAGCAGTTACTTACCGGGCCACACAGATACGCAGTATTTT. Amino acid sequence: CASSYLPGHTDTQYF.

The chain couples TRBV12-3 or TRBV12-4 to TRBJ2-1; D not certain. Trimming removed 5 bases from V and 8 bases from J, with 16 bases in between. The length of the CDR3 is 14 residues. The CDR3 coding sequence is TGTGCCAGCAGTCCCTCTTGGTTTGCGGATGAGCAGTTCTTC. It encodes CASSPSWFADEQFF.

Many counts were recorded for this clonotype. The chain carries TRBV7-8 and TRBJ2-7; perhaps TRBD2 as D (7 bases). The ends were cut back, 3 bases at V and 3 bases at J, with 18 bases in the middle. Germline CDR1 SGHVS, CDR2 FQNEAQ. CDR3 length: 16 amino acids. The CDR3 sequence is CASSFRGAGQNYEQYF. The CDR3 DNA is TGTGCCAGCAGCTTTCGGGGGGCAGGTCAGAACTACGAGCAGTACTTC.

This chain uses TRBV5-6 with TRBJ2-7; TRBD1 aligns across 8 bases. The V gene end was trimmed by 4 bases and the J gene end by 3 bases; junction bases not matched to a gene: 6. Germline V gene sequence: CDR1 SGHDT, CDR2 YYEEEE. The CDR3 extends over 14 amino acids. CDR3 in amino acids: CASSRAGTGYEQYF. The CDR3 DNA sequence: TGTGCCAGCAGCCGAGCCGGGACAGGCTACGAGCAGTACTTC.

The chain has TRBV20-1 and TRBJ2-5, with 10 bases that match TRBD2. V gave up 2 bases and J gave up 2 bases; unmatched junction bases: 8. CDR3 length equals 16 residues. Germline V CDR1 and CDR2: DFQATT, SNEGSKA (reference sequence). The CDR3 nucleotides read TGCAGTGCTAGACAATGGACTAGCGGAAGGCAAGAGACCCAGTACTTC. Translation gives CSARQWTSGRQETQYF.

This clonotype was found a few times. The DNA of the CDR3 is TGTGCCAGCAGCTTGGACAGCTACCCGAACTATGGCTACACCTTC. It translates to CASSLDSYPNYGYTF. The rearrangement links TRBV7-9 to TRBJ1-2; TRBD1 is a possible D gene (6 bases). Germline CDR1 SEHNR, CDR2 FQNEAQ (reference sequence). V was clipped by 3 bases and J by 2 bases, with 13 bases between them. The CDR3 contains 15 residues.

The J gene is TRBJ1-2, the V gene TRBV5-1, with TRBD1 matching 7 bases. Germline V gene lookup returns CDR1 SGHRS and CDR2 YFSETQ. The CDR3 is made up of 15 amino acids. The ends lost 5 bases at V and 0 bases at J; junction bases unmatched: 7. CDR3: CASRQSGTANYGYTF. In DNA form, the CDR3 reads TGCGCCAGCAGACAAAGTGGGACAGCTAACTATGGCTACACCTTC.

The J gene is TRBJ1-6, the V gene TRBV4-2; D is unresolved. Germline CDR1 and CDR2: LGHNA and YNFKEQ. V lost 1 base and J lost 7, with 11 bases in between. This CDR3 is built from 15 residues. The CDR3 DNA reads TGTGCCAGCAGCCAAGGGAGTCGACTGAATTCACCCCTCCACTTT. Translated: CASSQGSRLNSPLHF.

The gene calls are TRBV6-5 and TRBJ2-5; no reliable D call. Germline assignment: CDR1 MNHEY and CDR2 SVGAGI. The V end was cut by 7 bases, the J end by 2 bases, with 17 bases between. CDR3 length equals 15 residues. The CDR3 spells CASTPGLQRQETQYF. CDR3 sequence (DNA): TGTGCCAGCACCCCCGGGCTCCAGAGGCAAGAGACCCAGTACTTC.

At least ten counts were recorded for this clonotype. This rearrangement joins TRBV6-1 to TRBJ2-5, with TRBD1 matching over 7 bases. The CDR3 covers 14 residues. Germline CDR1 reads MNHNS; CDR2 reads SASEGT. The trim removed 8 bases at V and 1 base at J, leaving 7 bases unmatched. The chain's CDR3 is CASSKGAAQETQYF. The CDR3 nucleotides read TGTGCCAGCTCCAAGGGGGCCGCCCAAGAGACCCAGTACTTC.

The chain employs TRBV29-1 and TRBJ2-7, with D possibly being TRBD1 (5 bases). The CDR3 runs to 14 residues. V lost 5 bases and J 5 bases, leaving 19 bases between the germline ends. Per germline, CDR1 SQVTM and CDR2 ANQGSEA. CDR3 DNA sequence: TGCAGCGTTCTAGTCCCTAAGGGGCGCAACGAGCAGTACTTC. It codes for CSVLVPKGRNEQYF.

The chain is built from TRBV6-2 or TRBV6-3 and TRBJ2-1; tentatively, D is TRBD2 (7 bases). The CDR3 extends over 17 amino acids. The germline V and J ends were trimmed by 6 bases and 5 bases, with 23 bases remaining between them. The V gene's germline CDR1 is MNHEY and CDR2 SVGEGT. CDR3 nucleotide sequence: TGTGCCAGCAGGGCGGGGTCGGGGGGCCCATTGGACAATGAGCAGTTCTTC. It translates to CASRAGSGGPLDNEQFF.

This CDR3 is CASSLEDRENSPLHF. The CDR3 DNA sequence: TGTGCCAGCAGCTTAGAGGACAGGGAAAATTCACCCCTCCACTTT. The chain couples TRBV7-6 to TRBJ1-6; 8 bases match TRBD1. From germline, CDR1 is SGHVS and CDR2 FNYEAQ. V dropped 1 base and J dropped 7; count of bases not matched to a gene: 3. The CDR3 is made up of 15 amino acids. The entire variable domain, with the rest obtained from reference TRBV7-6 and TRBJ1-6, is as follows: GAGVSQSPRYKVTKRGQDVALRCDPISGHVSLYWYRQALGQGPEFLTYFNYEAQQDKSGLPNDRFSAERPEGSISTLTIQRTEQRDSAMYRCASSLEDRENSPLHFGNGTRLTVT.

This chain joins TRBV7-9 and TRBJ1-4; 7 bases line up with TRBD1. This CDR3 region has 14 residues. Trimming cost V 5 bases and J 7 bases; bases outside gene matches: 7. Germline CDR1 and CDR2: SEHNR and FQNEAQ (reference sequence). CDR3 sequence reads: CASSPDRVGEKLFF. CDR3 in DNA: TGTGCCAGCAGCCCTGACAGGGTTGGTGAAAAACTGTTTTTT.

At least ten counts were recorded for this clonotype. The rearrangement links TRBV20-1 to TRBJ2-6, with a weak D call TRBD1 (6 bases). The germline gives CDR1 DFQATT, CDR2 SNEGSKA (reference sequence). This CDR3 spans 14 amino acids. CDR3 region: CGSWGRSGANVLTF. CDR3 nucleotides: TGCGGATCCTGGGGGCGCTCTGGGGCCAACGTCCTGACTTTC.

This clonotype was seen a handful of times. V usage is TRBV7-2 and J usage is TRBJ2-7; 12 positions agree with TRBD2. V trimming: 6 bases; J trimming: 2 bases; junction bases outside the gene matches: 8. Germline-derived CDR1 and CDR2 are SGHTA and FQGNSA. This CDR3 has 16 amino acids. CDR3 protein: CASRRSTSGRPYEQYF. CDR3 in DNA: TGTGCCAGCAGACGCTCCACTAGCGGGAGGCCCTACGAGCAGTACTTC. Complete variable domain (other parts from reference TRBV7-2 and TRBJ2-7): GAGVSQSPSNKVTEKGKDVELRCDPISGHTALYWYRQSLGQGLEFLIYFQGNSAPDKSGLPSDRFSAERTGGSVSTLTIQRTQQEDSAVYLCASRRSTSGRPYEQYFGPGTRLTVT.

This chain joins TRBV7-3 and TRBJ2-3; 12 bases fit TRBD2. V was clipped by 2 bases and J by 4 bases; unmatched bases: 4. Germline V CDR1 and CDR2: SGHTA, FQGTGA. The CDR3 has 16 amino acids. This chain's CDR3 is CASSLLAGGQADTQYF. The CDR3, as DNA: TGTGCCAGCAGCTTACTAGCGGGAGGGCAAGCAGATACGCAGTATTTT.

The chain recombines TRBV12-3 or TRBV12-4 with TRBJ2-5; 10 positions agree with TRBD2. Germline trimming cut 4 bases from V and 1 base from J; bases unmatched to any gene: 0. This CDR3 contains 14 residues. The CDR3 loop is CASSWTSGQETQYF. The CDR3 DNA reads TGTGCCAGCAGTTGGACTAGCGGCCAAGAGACCCAGTACTTC.

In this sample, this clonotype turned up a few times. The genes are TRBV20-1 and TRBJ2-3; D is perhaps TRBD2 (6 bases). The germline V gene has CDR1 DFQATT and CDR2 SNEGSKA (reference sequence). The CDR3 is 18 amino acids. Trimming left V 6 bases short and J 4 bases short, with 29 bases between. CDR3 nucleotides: TGCAGTGCCGCGAATCCCCGGCGGGCTAGCGAAAACCCAGATACGCAGTATTTT. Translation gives CSAANPRRASENPDTQYF.

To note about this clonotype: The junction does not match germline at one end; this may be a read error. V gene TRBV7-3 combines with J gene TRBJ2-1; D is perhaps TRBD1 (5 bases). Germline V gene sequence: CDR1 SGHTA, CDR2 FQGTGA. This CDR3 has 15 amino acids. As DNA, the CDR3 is TGTGCCAGCAGCTTAAGCAAGGGGCCTTACAATGGGCAGTTCTTC. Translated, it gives CASSLSKGPYNGQFF.

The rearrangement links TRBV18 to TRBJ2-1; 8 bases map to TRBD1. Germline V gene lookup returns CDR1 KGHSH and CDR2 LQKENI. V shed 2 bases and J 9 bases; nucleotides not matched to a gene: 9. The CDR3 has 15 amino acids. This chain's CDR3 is CASSPITGQESEQFF. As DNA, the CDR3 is TGTGCCAGCTCACCAATAACGGGACAGGAGAGTGAGCAGTTCTTC.

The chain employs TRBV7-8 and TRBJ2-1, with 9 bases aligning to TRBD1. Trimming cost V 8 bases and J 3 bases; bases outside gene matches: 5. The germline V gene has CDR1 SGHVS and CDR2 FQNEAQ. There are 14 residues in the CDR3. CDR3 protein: CASHDRGYYNEQFF. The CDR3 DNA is TGTGCCAGCCACGACAGGGGGTACTACAATGAGCAGTTCTTC.

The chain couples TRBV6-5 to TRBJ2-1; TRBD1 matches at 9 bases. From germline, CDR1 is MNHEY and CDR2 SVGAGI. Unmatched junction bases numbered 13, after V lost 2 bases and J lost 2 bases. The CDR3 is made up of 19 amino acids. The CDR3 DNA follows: TGTGCCAGCAGTTACAGCCCACCACAGGGGGCTGGGGCCTACAATGAGCAGTTCTTC. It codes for CASSYSPPQGAGAYNEQFF.

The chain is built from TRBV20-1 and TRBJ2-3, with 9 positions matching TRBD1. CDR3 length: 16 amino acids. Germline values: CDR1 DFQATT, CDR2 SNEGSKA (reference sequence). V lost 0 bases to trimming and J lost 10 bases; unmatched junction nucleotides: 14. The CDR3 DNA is TGCAGTGCTAGAGATGTCTGGACAGGGGATAGTGATGCGCAGTATTTT. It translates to CSARDVWTGDSDAQYF.

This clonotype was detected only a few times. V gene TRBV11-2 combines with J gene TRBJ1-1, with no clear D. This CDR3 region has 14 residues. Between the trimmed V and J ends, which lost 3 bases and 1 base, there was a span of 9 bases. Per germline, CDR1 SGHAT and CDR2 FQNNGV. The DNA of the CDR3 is TGTGCCAGCAGCTTCGACTTACAGAACACTGAAGCTTTCTTT. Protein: CASSFDLQNTEAFF. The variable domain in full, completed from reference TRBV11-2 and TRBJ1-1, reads EAGVAQSPRYKIIEKRQSVAFWCNPISGHATLYWYQQILGQGPKLLIQFQNNGVVDDSQLPKDRFSAERLKGVDSTLKIQPAKLEDSAVYLCASSFDLQNTEAFFGQGTRLTVV.

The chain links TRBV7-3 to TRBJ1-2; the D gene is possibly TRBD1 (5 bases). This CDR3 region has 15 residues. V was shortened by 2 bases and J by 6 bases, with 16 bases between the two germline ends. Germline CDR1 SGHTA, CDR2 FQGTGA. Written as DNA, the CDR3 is TGTGCCAGCAGCTTAGGGACTTTCCTGCTTGATGGCTACACCTTC. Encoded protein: CASSLGTFLLDGYTF.

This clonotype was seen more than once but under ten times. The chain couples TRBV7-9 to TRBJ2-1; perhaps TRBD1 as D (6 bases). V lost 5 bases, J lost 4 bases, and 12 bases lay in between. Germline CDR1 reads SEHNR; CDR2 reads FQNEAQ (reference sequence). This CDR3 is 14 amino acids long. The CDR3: CASSSRDTYNEQFF. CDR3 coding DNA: TGTGCCAGCAGCAGCCGGGACACGTACAATGAGCAGTTCTTC.

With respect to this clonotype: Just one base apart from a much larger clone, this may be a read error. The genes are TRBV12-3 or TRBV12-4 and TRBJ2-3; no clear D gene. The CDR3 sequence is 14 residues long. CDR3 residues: CAGSATSSTDTQYF. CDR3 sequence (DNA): TGTGCCGGCAGTGCAACCTCTAGCACAGATACGCAGTATTTT.